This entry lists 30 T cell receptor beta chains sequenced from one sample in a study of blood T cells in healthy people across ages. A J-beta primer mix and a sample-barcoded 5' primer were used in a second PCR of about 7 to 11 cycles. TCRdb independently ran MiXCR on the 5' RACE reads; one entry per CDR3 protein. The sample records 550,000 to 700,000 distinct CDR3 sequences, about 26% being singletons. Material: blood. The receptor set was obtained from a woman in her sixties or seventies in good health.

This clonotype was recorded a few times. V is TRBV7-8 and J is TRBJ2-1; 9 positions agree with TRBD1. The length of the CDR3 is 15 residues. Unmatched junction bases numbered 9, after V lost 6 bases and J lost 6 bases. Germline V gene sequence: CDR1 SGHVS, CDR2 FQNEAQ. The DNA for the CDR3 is TGTGCCAGCAGTTCGGAGGGGACAGGGACCAATGAGCAGTTCTTC. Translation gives CASSSEGTGTNEQFF.

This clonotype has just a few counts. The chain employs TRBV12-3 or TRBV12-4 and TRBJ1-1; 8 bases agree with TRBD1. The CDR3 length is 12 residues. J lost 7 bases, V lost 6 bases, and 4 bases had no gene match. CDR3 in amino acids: CASSYDRGEAFF. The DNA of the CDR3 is TGTGCCAGCAGCTATGACAGGGGTGAAGCTTTCTTT.

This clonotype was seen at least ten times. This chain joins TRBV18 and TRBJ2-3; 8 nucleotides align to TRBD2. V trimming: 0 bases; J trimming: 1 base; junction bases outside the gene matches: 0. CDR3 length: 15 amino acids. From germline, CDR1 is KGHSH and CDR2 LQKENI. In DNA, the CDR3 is TGTGCCAGCTCACCACCCGGGGGGGGCACAGATACGCAGTATTTT. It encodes CASSPPGGGTDTQYF. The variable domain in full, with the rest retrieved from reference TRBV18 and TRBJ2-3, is NAGVMQNPRHLVRRRGQEARLRCSPMKGHSHVYWYRQLPEEGLKFMVYLQKENIIDESGMPKERFSAEFPKEGPSILRIQQVVRGDSAAYFCASSPPGGGTDTQYFGPGTRLTVL.

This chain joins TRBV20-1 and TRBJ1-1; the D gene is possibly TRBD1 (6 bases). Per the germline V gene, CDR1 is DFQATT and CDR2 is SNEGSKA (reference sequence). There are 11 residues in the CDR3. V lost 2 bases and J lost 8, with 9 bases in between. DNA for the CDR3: TGCAGTGCTAGATCTGGACAGGAAGCTTTCTTT. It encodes CSARSGQEAFF.

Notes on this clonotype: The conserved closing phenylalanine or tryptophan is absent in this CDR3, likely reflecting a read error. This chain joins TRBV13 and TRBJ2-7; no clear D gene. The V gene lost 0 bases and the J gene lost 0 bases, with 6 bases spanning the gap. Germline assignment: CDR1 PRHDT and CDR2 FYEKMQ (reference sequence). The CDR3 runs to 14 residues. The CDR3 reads CASSLGISSYEQYL. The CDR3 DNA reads TGTGCCAGCAGCTTAGGGATAAGCTCCTACGAGCAGTACCTC.

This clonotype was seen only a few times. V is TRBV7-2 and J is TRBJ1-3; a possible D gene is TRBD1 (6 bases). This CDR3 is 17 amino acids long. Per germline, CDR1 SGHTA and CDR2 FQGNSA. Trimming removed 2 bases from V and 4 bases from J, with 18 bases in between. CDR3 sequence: CASSLWSRGTAGNTIYF. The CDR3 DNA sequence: TGTGCCAGCAGCTTATGGTCTAGGGGGACCGCAGGAAACACCATATATTTT.

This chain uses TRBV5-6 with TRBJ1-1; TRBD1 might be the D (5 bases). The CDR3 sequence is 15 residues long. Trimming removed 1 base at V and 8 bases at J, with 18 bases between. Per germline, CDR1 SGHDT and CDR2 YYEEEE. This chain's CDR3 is CASSLRGPRGTEAFF. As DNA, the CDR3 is TGTGCCAGCAGCTTGAGAGGGCCCCGGGGGACCGAAGCTTTCTTT.

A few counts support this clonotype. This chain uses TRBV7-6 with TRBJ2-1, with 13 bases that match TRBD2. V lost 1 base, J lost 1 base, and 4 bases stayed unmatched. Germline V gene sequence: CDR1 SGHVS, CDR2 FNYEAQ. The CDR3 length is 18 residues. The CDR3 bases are TGTGCCAGCAGCTTAGAGACTAGCGGGGGGATTTCCTACAATGAGCAGTTCTTC. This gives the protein CASSLETSGGISYNEQFF.

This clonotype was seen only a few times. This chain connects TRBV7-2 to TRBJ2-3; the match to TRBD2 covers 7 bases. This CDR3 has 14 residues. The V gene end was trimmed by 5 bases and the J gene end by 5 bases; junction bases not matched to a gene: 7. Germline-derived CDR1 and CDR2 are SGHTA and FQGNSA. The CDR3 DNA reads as TGTGCCAGCAGCCTAGAGCGGGGATTAGATACGCAGTATTTT. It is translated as CASSLERGLDTQYF. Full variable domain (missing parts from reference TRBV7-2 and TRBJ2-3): GAGVSQSPSNKVTEKGKDVELRCDPISGHTALYWYRQSLGQGLEFLIYFQGNSAPDKSGLPSDRFSAERTGGSVSTLTIQRTQQEDSAVYLCASSLERGLDTQYFGPGTRLTVL.

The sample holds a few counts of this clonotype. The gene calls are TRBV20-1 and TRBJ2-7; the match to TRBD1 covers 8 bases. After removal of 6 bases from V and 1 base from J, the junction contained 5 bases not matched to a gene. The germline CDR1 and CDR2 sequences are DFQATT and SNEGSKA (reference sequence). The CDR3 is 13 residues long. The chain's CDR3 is CSALGQDSYEQYF. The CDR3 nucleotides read TGCAGTGCGCTGGGACAGGATTCCTACGAGCAGTACTTC.

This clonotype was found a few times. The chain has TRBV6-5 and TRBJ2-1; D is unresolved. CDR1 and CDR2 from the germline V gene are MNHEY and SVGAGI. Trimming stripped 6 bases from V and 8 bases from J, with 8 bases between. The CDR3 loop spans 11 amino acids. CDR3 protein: CASRGYDEQFF. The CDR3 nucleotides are TGTGCCAGCAGGGGGTACGATGAGCAGTTCTTC.

The CDR3 bases are TGCAGTGCTCGCCGAGCGGGGGGATTGGAGACCCAGTACTTC. Translation: CSARRAGGLETQYF. V and J are TRBV20-1 and TRBJ2-5; 9 bases match TRBD2. Trimming took 5 bases from V and 5 from J; bases not matched to a gene: 9. The CDR3 consists of 14 residues. The germline gives CDR1 DFQATT, CDR2 SNEGSKA (reference sequence).

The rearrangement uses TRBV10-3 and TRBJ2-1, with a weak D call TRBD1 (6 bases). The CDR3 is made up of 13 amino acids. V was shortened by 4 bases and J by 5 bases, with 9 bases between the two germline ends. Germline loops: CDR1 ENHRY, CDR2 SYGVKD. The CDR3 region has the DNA TGTGCCATCAGTGTCGGGACAAACAATGAGCAGTTCTTC. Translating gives CAISVGTNNEQFF.

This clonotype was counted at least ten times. CDR3 in DNA: TGTGCCTGGAGTGCAGTACTCCAAGAGACCCAGTACTTC. Encoded protein: CAWSAVLQETQYF. The rearrangement uses TRBV30 and TRBJ2-5, with unresolved D. The CDR3 sequence is 13 residues long. Trimming stripped 1 base from V and 1 base from J, with 7 bases between. Looked up from germline, CDR1 is GTSNPN and CDR2 is SVGIG (reference sequence).

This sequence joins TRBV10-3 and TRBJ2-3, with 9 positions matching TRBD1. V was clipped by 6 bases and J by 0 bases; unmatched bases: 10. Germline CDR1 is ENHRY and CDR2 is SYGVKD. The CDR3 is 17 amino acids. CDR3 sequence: CAISPGQGRGSTDTQYF. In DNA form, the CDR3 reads TGTGCCATCAGCCCGGGACAGGGACGGGGTAGCACAGATACGCAGTATTTT.

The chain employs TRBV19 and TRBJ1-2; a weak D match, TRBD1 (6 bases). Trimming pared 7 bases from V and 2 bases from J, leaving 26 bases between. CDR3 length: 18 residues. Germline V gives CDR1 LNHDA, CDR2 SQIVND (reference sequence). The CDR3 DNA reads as TGTGCCAGTAATTCAATTAGGACATCCGGGCAGGGGAACTATGGCTACACCTTC. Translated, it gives CASNSIRTSGQGNYGYTF.

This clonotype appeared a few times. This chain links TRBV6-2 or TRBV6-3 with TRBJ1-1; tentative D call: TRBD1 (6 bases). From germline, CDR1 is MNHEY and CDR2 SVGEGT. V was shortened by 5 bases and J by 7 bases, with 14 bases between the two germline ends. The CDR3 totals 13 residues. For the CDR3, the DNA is TGTGCCAGCAGTCAAAGGGTGGACAGTGAAGCTTTCTTT. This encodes CASSQRVDSEAFF.

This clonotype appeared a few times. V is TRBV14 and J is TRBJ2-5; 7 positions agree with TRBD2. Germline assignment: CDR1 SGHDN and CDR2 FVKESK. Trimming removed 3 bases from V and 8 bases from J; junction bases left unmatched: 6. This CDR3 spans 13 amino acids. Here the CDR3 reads CASSQPGGGTQYF. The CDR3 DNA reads TGTGCCAGCAGCCAGCCGGGGGGAGGAACCCAGTACTTC.

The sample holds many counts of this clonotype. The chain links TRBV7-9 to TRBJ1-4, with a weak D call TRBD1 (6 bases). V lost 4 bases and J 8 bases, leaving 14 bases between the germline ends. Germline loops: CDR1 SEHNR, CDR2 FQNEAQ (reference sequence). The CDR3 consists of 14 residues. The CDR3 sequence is CASSSPGGNEKLFF. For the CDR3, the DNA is TGTGCCAGCAGCTCCCCTGGGGGCAACGAAAAACTGTTTTTT.

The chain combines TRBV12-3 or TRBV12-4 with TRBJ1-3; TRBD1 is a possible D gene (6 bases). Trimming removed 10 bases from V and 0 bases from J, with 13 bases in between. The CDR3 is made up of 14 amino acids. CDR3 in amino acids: CATMDRVSGNTIYF. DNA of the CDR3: TGTGCCACAATGGACAGAGTCTCTGGAAACACCATATATTTT.

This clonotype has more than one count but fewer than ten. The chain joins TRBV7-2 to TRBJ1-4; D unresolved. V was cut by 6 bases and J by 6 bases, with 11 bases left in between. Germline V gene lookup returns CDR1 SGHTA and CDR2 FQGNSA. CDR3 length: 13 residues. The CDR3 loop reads CASRRGSDEKLFF. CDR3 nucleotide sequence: TGTGCCAGCAGGCGGGGTTCGGATGAAAAACTGTTTTTT.

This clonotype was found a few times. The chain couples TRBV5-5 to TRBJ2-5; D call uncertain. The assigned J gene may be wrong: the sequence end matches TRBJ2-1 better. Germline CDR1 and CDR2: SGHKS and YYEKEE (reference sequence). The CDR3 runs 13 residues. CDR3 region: CASSLEAGWEQFF. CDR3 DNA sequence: TGTGCCAGCAGCTTGGAAGCAGGATGGGAGCAGTTCTTC.

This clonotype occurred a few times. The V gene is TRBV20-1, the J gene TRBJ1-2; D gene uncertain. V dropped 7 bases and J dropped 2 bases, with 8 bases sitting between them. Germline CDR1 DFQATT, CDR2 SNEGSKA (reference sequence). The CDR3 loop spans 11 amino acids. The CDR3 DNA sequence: TGCAGTGTCAAGACGAACTATGGCTACACCTTC. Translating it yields CSVKTNYGYTF.

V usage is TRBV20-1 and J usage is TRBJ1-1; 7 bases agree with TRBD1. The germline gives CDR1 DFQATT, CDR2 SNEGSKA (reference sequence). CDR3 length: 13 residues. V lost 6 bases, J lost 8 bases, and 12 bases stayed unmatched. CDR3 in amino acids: CSAPEPGQREAFF. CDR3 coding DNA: TGCAGTGCCCCTGAACCGGGACAGAGGGAAGCTTTCTTT.

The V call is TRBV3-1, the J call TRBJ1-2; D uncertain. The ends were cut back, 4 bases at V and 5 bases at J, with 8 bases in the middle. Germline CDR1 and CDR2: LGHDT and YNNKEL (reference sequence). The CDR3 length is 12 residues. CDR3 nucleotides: TGTGCCAGCAGCCCGTCTCAATATGGCTACACCTTC. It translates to CASSPSQYGYTF.

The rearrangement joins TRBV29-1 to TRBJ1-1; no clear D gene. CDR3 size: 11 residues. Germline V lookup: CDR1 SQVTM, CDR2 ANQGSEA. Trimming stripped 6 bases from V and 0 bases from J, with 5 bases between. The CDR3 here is CSVQVNTEAFF. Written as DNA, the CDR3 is TGCAGCGTCCAGGTGAACACTGAAGCTTTCTTT.

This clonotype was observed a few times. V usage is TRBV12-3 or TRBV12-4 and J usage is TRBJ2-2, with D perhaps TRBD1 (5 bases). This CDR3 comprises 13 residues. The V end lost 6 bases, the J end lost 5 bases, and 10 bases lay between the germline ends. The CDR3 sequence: CASRAQATGELFF. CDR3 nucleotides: TGTGCCAGCAGAGCACAGGCGACCGGGGAGCTGTTTTTT.

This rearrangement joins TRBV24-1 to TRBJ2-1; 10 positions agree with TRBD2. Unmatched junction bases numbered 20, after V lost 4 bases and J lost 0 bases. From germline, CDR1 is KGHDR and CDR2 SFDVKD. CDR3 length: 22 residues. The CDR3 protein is CATSDPSSGLAGDRGSYNEQFF. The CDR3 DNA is TGTGCCACCAGTGACCCTTCTTCGGGGCTAGCGGGGGACCGAGGCTCCTACAATGAGCAGTTCTTC.

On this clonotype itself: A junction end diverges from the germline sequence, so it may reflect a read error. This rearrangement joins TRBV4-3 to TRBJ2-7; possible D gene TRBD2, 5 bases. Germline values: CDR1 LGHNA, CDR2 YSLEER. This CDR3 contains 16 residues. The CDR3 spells CASGQEALVREYEQYF. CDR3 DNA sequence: TGCGCCAGCGGCCAAGAGGCGCTGGTGAGGGAGTACGAGCAGTACTTC.

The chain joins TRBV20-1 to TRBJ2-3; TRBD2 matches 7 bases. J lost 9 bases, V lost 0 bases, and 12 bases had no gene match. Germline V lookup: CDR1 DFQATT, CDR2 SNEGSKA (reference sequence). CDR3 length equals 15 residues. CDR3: CSARDREANRRTQYF. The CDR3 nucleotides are TGCAGTGCTAGAGATCGGGAGGCCAACCGGAGGACGCAGTATTTT.